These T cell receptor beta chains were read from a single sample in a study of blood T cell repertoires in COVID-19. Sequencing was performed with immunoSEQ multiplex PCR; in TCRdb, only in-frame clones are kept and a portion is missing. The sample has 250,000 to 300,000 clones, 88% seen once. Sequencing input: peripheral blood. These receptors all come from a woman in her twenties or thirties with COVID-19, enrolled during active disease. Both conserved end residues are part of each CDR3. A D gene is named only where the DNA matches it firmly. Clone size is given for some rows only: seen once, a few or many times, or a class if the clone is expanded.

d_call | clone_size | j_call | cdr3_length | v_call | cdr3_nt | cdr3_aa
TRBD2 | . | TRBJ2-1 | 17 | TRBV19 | TGTGCCAGTAGTTCGGGACTAGCGGGATACACCTACAATGAGCAGTTCTTC | CASSSGLAGYTYNEQFF
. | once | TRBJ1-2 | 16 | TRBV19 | TGTGCCAGTAGTATGGGACTGAGGGGCGCGGACTATGGCTACACCTTC | CASSMGLRGADYGYTF
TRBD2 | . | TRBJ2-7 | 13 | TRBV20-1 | TGCAGTGCTAGTAGCGGGATGGGCTACGAGCAGTACTTC | CSASSGMGYEQYF
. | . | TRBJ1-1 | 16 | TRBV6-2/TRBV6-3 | TGTGCCAGCAGCCTACGGACATGGGGAAAGAACACTGAAGCTTTCTTT | CASSLRTWGKNTEAFF
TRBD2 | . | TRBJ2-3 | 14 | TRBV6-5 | TGTGCCAGCAGTTCTAGCGGAGCGGGGGATACGCAGTATTTT | CASSSSGAGDTQYF
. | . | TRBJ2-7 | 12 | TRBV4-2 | TGTGCCAGCAGCCGACAGGGAGGCGAGCAGTACTTC | CASSRQGGEQYF
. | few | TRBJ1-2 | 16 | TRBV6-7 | TGTGCCAGCAGTCCCCTGGAATATCGGGTCCACTATGGCTACACCTTC | CASSPLEYRVHYGYTF
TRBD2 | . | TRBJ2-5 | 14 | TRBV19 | TGTGCCAGTAGCCGAGCGGGGGTCGTAGAGACCCAGTACTTC | CASSRAGVVETQYF
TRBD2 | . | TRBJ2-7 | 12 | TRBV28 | TGTGCCGGCTCTAGCGGGATCTACGAGCAGTACTTC | CAGSSGIYEQYF
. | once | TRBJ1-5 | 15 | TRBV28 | TGTGCCAGCAGTCCACCCCGAAGCGGGAATCAGCCCCAGCATTTT | CASSPPRSGNQPQHF
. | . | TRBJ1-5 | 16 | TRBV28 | TGTGCCAGCAGTTTAGCTGGGTTGGCGGGCAATCAGCCCCAGCATTTT | CASSLAGLAGNQPQHF
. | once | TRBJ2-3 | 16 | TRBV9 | TGTGCCAGCAGCACCGGCGGGACGTGGGGCACAGATACGCAGTATTTT | CASSTGGTWGTDTQYF
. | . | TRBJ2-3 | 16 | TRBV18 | TGTGCCAGCTCACCACAGGTTTACAGGGACACAGATACGCAGTATTTT | CASSPQVYRDTDTQYF
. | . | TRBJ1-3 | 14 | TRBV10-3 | TGTGCCATCAGTGAGTCCTCAGGGGGAAACACCATATATTTT | CAISESSGGNTIYF
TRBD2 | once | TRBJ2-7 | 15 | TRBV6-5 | TGTGCCAGCAGTTACTCCGGCGGGAGGGCCTACGAGCAGTACTTC | CASSYSGGRAYEQYF
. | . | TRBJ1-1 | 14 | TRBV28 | TGTGCCAGCAGTTACCCGGGATCGGGCACTGAAGCTTTCTTT | CASSYPGSGTEAFF